The 27 T cell receptor beta chains presented below share a single source sample, sequenced in a study of Tregs in tolerant kidney transplant recipients. TCRdb's copy holds only in-frame clones and misses some; the assay was immunoSEQ multiplex PCR. This sample's table reports 30,000 to 35,000 clones. The sample here was CD8+ T cells from blood, taken before the transplant. Receptors were obtained from a human donor who received a combined kidney and bone marrow transplant.

The sequenced part of the CDR3 DNA is TGCGCCAGCAGCTTGACAGGGGGCGGTTGGAACATT. Translating gives CASSLTGGGWNI. The whole CDR3 sequence reads CASSLTGGGWNIQYF. The chain links TRBV5-1 to TRBJ2-4, with 9 bases identical to TRBD1. The read terminates 3 residues ahead of where the CDR3 ends, so the germline J gene completes it. The CDR3 is made up of 15 amino acids. CDR1 is SGHRS, CDR2 YFSETQ, per germline. J gave up 7 bases and V 1 base, and 6 bases lay outside the gene matches.

As for this clone: The observed sequence ends 3 residues before the CDR3 terminus, with the missing tail filled in from the germline J gene. The V call is TRBV6-1, the J call TRBJ2-7; possibly TRBD1 for D (5 bases). This CDR3 has 12 amino acids. CDR1 is MNHNS and CDR2 is SASEGT in the germline V gene. Trimming took 7 bases from V and 2 from J, leaving 9 bases between them. The sequenced part of the CDR3 DNA is TGTGCCAGCAATGACAGAGCCTACGAG. This encodes CASNDRAYE. The full CDR3 sequence reads CASNDRAYEQYF.

On this clone: The CDR3 goes on 3 residues after the read ends, and that part is filled in from the germline J gene. The chain couples TRBV19 to TRBJ2-2; 10 nucleotides line up with TRBD1. This CDR3 has 16 residues. V lost 3 bases, J lost 10 bases, and 11 bases stayed unmatched. Germline CDR1 and CDR2: LNHDA and SQIVND (reference sequence). The CDR3 sequence is CASSIAGTGELEELFF. The part of the CDR3 DNA that was read is TGTGCCAGTAGTATTGCCGGGACAGGGGAACTGGAGGAG. Together with reference TRBV19 and TRBJ2-2, the CDR3 gives the full variable domain: DGGITQSPKYLFRKEGQNVTLSCEQNLNHDAMYWYRQDPGQGLRLIYYSQIVNDFQKGDIAEGYSVSREKKESFPLTVTSAQKNPTAFYLCASSIAGTGELEELFFGEGSRLTVL.

As concerns this clone: The CDR3 end falls 3 residues outside the read, so it is completed with the germline J gene. This rearrangement joins TRBV20-1 to TRBJ2-5; no clear D gene. Trimming cost V 3 bases and J 0 bases, with 8 bases left between them. This CDR3 is 13 amino acids long. CDR1 is DFQATT, CDR2 SNEGSKA, per germline (reference sequence). CDR3 bases read: TGCAGTGCTAGGGGCAGGTACCAAGAGACC. Translated: CSARGRYQET. The entire CDR3 protein reads CSARGRYQETQYF.

As for this clone: The CDR3 is cut off 3 residues early in the read; its end comes from the germline J gene. The chain couples TRBV19 to TRBJ1-1; perhaps TRBD1 as D (5 bases). CDR1 and CDR2 (germline): LNHDA, SQIVND (reference sequence). This CDR3 has 12 amino acids. CDR3 DNA (partial): TGTGCCAGTAGTACCCACGACAGAGAA. It encodes CASSTHDRE. The full CDR3 protein is CASSTHDREAFF.

As regards this clone: From the germline J gene comes the end of the CDR3, since the read stops 3 residues before it. The chain employs TRBV5-4 and TRBJ2-7; 9 positions match TRBD1. Germline V gives CDR1 SGHNT, CDR2 YYREEE (reference sequence). The CDR3 extends over 13 amino acids. V was clipped by 7 bases and J by 2 bases; unmatched bases: 4. The CDR3 is CASGTGSPYEQYF. The sequenced CDR3 bases are TGTGCCAGCGGGACAGGGTCCCCCTACGAG.

As for this clone: The CDR3 goes on 3 residues after the read ends, and that part is filled in from the germline J gene. This rearrangement joins TRBV29-1 to TRBJ1-5; perhaps TRBD1 as D (5 bases). The V gene's germline CDR1 is SQVTM and CDR2 ANQGSEA. Trimming stripped 1 base from V and 0 bases from J, with 19 bases between. The CDR3 length is 18 residues. The CDR3 loop reads CSVEGWSGESYSNQPQHF. CDR3 DNA (partial): TGCAGCGTTGAAGGCTGGTCGGGGGAATCTTATAGCAATCAGCCC.

Details on this clone: The read gets to within 3 residues of the CDR3 end, and the germline J gene fills in the rest. This chain connects TRBV7-9 to TRBJ2-3, with D maybe TRBD1 (6 bases). The CDR3 is 14 residues long. V was trimmed by 8 bases and J by 2 bases, leaving 14 bases between them. Per the germline V gene, CDR1 is SEHNR and CDR2 is FQNEAQ (reference sequence). The CDR3 DNA, read in part, is TGTGCCAGCGCCTCCAGGGGTTACACAGATACG. This sequence encodes CASASRGYTDT. The entire CDR3 sequence reads CASASRGYTDTQYF.

Comment on this clone: The read halts 3 residues ahead of the CDR3 end, with the missing end drawn from the germline J gene. The rearrangement links TRBV6-2 or TRBV6-3 to TRBJ2-1, with 14 positions matching TRBD2. This CDR3 comprises 14 residues. V shed 7 bases, J shed 9 bases, and the junction held 5 bases outside the gene matches. CDR1 MNHEY and CDR2 SVGEGT come from the germline V gene. CDR3 sequence reads: CASTTGLAGAEQFF. The CDR3 DNA, read in part, is TGTGCCAGCACAACGGGACTAGCGGGGGCTGAG.

To note about this clone: The observed sequence ends 3 residues before the CDR3 terminus, with the missing tail filled in from the germline J gene. The genes are TRBV10-1 and TRBJ2-7; 12 positions match TRBD1. Germline-derived CDR1 and CDR2 are WNHNN and SYGVQD (reference sequence). The CDR3 extends over 14 amino acids. V gave up 7 bases and J gave up 5 bases; unmatched junction bases: 6. The DNA read from the CDR3 is TGCGCCAGCAATCCCGGGACAGGGGGCGACGAG. Amino acids: CASNPGTGGDE. The complete CDR3 sequence is CASNPGTGGDEQYF.

Comment on this clone: The read ends 3 residues early relative to the CDR3; the germline J gene fills the gap. The chain has TRBV19 and TRBJ2-5; TRBD2 aligns across 8 bases. Germline loops: CDR1 LNHDA, CDR2 SQIVND (reference sequence). The trim removed 7 bases at V and 5 bases at J, leaving 6 bases unmatched. The CDR3 sequence is 13 residues long. CDR3 amino acids: CASKGTSWETQYF. CDR3 bases read: TGTGCCAGTAAAGGGACTAGTTGGGAGACC.

Concerning this clone: The sequence runs out 3 residues before the end of the CDR3; the remainder is reconstructed from the germline J gene. This chain uses TRBV2 with TRBJ2-7, with TRBD1 matching over 7 bases. After removal of 8 bases from V and 2 bases from J, the junction contained 6 bases not matched to a gene. The germline gives CDR1 SNHLY, CDR2 FYNNEI. This CDR3 has 13 residues. CDR3 region: CASSGTEAYEQYF. The CDR3 bases that were read are TGTGCCAGCTCCGGGACAGAGGCCTACGAG.

With respect to this clone: The sequence runs out 3 residues before the end of the CDR3; the remainder is reconstructed from the germline J gene. The gene calls are TRBV19 and TRBJ2-7, with a possible D match to TRBD1 (5 bases). V lost 6 bases, J lost 0 bases, and 18 bases lay in between. The germline CDR1 and CDR2 sequences are LNHDA and SQIVND (reference sequence). This CDR3 is built from 16 residues. The CDR3 sequence is CASSPHAPGISYEQYF. CDR3 DNA (partial): TGTGCCAGTAGCCCCCACGCGCCAGGGATCTCCTACGAG.

Comment on this clone: The CDR3 goes on 3 residues after the read ends, and that part is filled in from the germline J gene. The J gene is TRBJ1-1, the V gene TRBV13; 7 bases are a match to TRBD1. The junction had 3 bases not matched to a gene; V was cut back by 5 bases and J by 3 bases. The CDR3 loop spans 13 amino acids. The germline CDR1 and CDR2 sequences are PRHDT and FYEKMQ (reference sequence). CDR3 sequence reads: CASSPQGDTEAFF. The DNA read from the CDR3 is TGTGCCAGCAGCCCTCAGGGGGACACTGAA. Complete variable domain (other parts from reference TRBV13 and TRBJ1-1): AAGVIQSPRHLIKEKRETATLKCYPIPRHDTVYWYQQGPGQDPQFLISFYEKMQSDKGSIPDRFSAQQFSDYHSELNMSSLELGDSALYFCASSPQGDTEAFFGQGTRLTVV.

The CDR3 DNA, read in part, is TGCAGCGTTGAATTTCGGGACAGGGGGACCGCAGATACG. It encodes CSVEFRDRGTADT. The whole CDR3 protein reads CSVEFRDRGTADTQYF. This rearrangement joins TRBV29-1 to TRBJ2-3; TRBD1 matches at 11 bases. The read gets to within 3 residues of the CDR3 end, and the germline J gene fills in the rest. This CDR3 region has 16 residues. The ends lost 2 bases at V and 4 bases at J; junction bases unmatched: 8. The germline CDR1 and CDR2 sequences are SQVTM and ANQGSEA.

As to this clone: The read finishes 3 residues shy of the CDR3 end, and the germline J gene is used to complete it. The chain uses TRBV6-2 or TRBV6-3 and TRBJ2-1, with D possibly TRBD2 on 6 matching bases. Germline lookup yields CDR1 MNHEY and CDR2 SVGEGT. V lost 5 bases to trimming and J lost 9 bases, with 14 bases between them. This CDR3 has 13 amino acids. CDR3 DNA (partial): TGTGCCAGCAGTCCCGGGCTAGCGTCTGAG. Residues: CASSPGLASE. The whole CDR3 protein is CASSPGLASEQFF.

As regards this clone: The DNA ends 3 residues before the CDR3 does, and the rest of the CDR3 is filled in from the germline J gene. The chain uses TRBV30 and TRBJ2-1, with 7 bases lining up with TRBD2. V was pared by 2 bases and J by 7 bases, with 8 bases of the junction left unmatched. Germline CDR1 reads GTSNPN; CDR2 reads SVGIG (reference sequence). The CDR3 runs 14 residues. CDR3 in amino acids: CAWSWGSGVNEQFF. The sequenced CDR3 bases are TGTGCCTGGAGTTGGGGAAGCGGGGTGAATGAG.

Points on this clone: Read sequence stops 3 residues before the CDR3 end, and the germline J gene provides the missing end. V is TRBV2 and J is TRBJ2-1; D is perhaps TRBD2 (9 bases). Trimming shortened V by 5 bases and J by 7 bases, and 21 bases separated the two germline ends. Germline CDR1 SNHLY, CDR2 FYNNEI. CDR3 length: 16 amino acids. The covered CDR3 bases are TGTGCCAGCAGTCCTACAGGGGGACTAGCTTGGAATGAG. This gives the protein CASSPTGGLAWNE. Given in full, the CDR3 is CASSPTGGLAWNEQFF.

As for this clone: From the germline J gene comes the end of the CDR3, since the read stops 3 residues before it. The chain joins TRBV10-1 to TRBJ2-3, with D tentatively TRBD1 (6 bases). Germline assignment: CDR1 WNHNN and CDR2 SYGVQD (reference sequence). The V end lost 3 bases, the J end lost 4 bases, and 20 bases lay between the germline ends. The CDR3 sequence is 17 residues long. The DNA read from the CDR3 is TGCGCCAGCAGTGACCCCCAGGGGTTAGAGGGGGCAGATACG. Protein sequence: CASSDPQGLEGADT. The whole CDR3 reads CASSDPQGLEGADTQYF.

On this clone: The read is 3 residues too short to cover the CDR3 end, so that end is filled in from the germline J gene. The V call is TRBV7-9, the J call TRBJ2-7, with a possible D match to TRBD1 (6 bases). Trimming pared 3 bases from V and 1 base from J, leaving 7 bases between. This CDR3 has 13 amino acids. Germline lookup yields CDR1 SEHNR and CDR2 FQNEAQ (reference sequence). Partial CDR3 DNA: TGTGCCAGCAGCTTTGACAGGTCCTACGAG. This sequence encodes CASSFDRSYE. The full CDR3 protein is CASSFDRSYEQYF.

As to this clone: The CDR3 extends 3 residues past the end of the read, so its final part is completed from the germline J gene. This chain uses TRBV7-9 with TRBJ2-7; 12 nucleotides agree with TRBD2. J was trimmed by 3 bases and V by 6 bases; bases with no gene match: 3. The CDR3 is 14 residues long. Germline V CDR1 and CDR2: SEHNR, FQNEAQ (reference sequence). The CDR3 here is CASSKTSGSYEQYF. The CDR3 DNA, read in part, is TGTGCCAGCAGTAAGACTAGCGGGAGCTACGAG.

A note on this clone: The sequenced fragment ends 3 residues before the CDR3 boundary, so the rest is inferred from the germline J gene. The V gene is TRBV29-1, the J gene TRBJ2-2; D may be TRBD2 (7 bases). The CDR3 extends over 15 amino acids. Germline V CDR1 and CDR2: SQVTM, ANQGSEA. V was shortened by 0 bases and J by 0 bases, with 8 bases between the two germline ends. CDR3 residues: CSVEEGGANTGELFF. The sequenced part of the CDR3 DNA is TGCAGCGTTGAAGAAGGGGGGGCGAACACCGGGGAG.

Points on this clone: The sequenced fragment ends 3 residues before the CDR3 boundary, so the rest is inferred from the germline J gene. The V gene is TRBV19, the J gene TRBJ2-1; 8 bases agree with TRBD2. After removal of 8 bases from V and 6 bases from J, the junction contained 12 bases not matched to a gene. Germline assignment: CDR1 LNHDA and CDR2 SQIVND (reference sequence). This CDR3 spans 15 amino acids. The CDR3 loop reads CASQTSAQWGNEQFF. The CDR3 bases that were read are TGTGCCAGTCAGACTAGCGCCCAGTGGGGCAATGAG.

To note about this clone: From the germline J gene comes the end of the CDR3, since the read stops 3 residues before it. This chain joins TRBV20-1 and TRBJ2-3; D is perhaps TRBD2 (5 bases). Germline V CDR1 and CDR2: DFQATT, SNEGSKA (reference sequence). The CDR3 loop spans 12 amino acids. V was pared by 6 bases and J by 6 bases, with 13 bases between. The CDR3 DNA, read in part, is TGCAGTGCCCCAATGGGCGGGGATACG. The encoded protein is CSAPMGGDT. The whole CDR3 reads CSAPMGGDTQYF.

Points on this clone: The read terminates 3 residues ahead of where the CDR3 ends, so the germline J gene completes it. The chain carries TRBV7-7 and TRBJ2-1; a weak D match, TRBD1 (6 bases). Trimming pared 5 bases from V and 4 bases from J, leaving 15 bases between. The CDR3 is 15 amino acids. CDR1 is SSHAT, CDR2 FNYEAQ, per germline (reference sequence). The sequenced CDR3 bases are TGTGCCAGCAGCCTTGACAGGAGCCCTTACAATGAG. It yields the protein CASSLDRSPYNE. The CDR3, in full, reads CASSLDRSPYNEQFF. The full variable domain, its missing parts supplied by reference TRBV7-7 and TRBJ2-1, is GAGVSQSPRYKVTKRGQDVTLRCDPISSHATLYWYQQALGQGPEFLTYFNYEAQPDKSGLPSDRFSAERPEGSISTLTIQRTEQRDSAMYRCASSLDRSPYNEQFFGPGTRLTVL.

On this clone itself: The DNA ends 3 residues before the CDR3 does, and the rest of the CDR3 is filled in from the germline J gene. V is TRBV2 and J is TRBJ2-4; D is uncertain. CDR3 length equals 12 residues. Germline assignment: CDR1 SNHLY and CDR2 FYNNEI. V was trimmed by 7 bases and J by 6 bases, leaving 10 bases between them. CDR3 sequence: CASTNRGNIQYF. The CDR3 bases that were read are TGTGCCAGCACGAATCGAGGAAACATT.

Turning to this clone: The read gets to within 3 residues of the CDR3 end, and the germline J gene fills in the rest. This chain links TRBV7-9 with TRBJ1-1; D remains unclear. Germline V gene lookup returns CDR1 SEHNR and CDR2 FQNEAQ (reference sequence). With 4 bases removed from V and 4 bases from J, the gap between germline ends came to 13 bases. The CDR3 contains 14 residues. The CDR3 bases that were read are TGTGCCAGCAGCTCGGCCGGGGAGATCACTGAA. Translated: CASSSAGEITE. The whole CDR3 protein reads CASSSAGEITEAFF.